Presented here are 18 T cell receptor beta chains from one specimen sequenced in a study of blood T cell repertoires in COVID-19. Measured with immunoSEQ multiplex PCR; TCRdb has only the in-frame clones, and not every one. The sample comprises under 200,000 clones, about 83% of which are singletons, and about 1.5% rests with the top ten. The sequenced material came from peripheral blood. The receptors were sampled from a human donor in a cohort sampled during active COVID-19.

The chain joins TRBV9 to TRBJ1-2; no reliable D call. The germline CDR1 and CDR2 sequences are SGDLS and YYNGEE. The V and J ends lost 0 bases and 3 bases respectively, with 9 bases between them. The CDR3 spans 14 residues. CDR3 bases: TGTGCCAGCAGCGTAGACCCCACTGACTATGGCTACACCTTC. Amino acid sequence: CASSVDPTDYGYTF.

The V and J genes are TRBV6-5 and TRBJ1-6; TRBD1 might be the D (5 bases). Trimming took 5 bases from V and 5 from J, leaving 7 bases between them. The length of the CDR3 is 13 residues. The germline gives CDR1 MNHEY, CDR2 SVGAGI. The CDR3 protein is CASSRGDNSPLHF. Written as DNA, the CDR3 is TGTGCCAGCAGTAGGGGCGATAATTCACCCCTCCACTTT.

The chain is built from TRBV6-5 and TRBJ1-4; 9 positions agree with TRBD1. With 5 bases clipped from V and 7 bases from J, the junction kept 5 bases outside the gene matches. CDR3 length: 14 amino acids. CDR1 and CDR2 from the germline V gene are MNHEY and SVGAGI. CDR3 amino acids: CASSLGTGSEKLFF. The CDR3 nucleotides are TGTGCCAGCAGTCTCGGGACAGGGAGTGAAAAACTGTTTTTT.

The V and J genes are TRBV9 and TRBJ2-7; weak D call: TRBD2 (6 bases). Trimming stripped 0 bases from V and 2 bases from J, with 15 bases between. Looked up from germline, CDR1 is SGDLS and CDR2 is YYNGEE. The CDR3 extends over 16 amino acids. CDR3 sequence: CASSVAPAEGPYEQYF. DNA for the CDR3: TGTGCCAGCAGCGTAGCCCCAGCGGAGGGGCCCTACGAGCAGTACTTC.

V usage is TRBV3-1 (or the pseudogene TRBV3-2) and J usage is TRBJ1-2; D uncertain. V was cut by 1 base and J by 4 bases, with 10 bases left in between. Per germline, CDR1 LGHDT and CDR2 YNNKEL (reference sequence). The CDR3 loop spans 14 amino acids. The CDR3 is CASSQGGFPYGYTF. The DNA for the CDR3 is TGTGCCAGCAGCCAAGGAGGGTTCCCCTATGGCTACACCTTC.

This clone has a handful of counts. The rearrangement links TRBV5-1 to TRBJ2-7, with no clear D. V gave up 4 bases and J gave up 0 bases, with 8 bases separating them. The CDR3 sequence is 13 residues long. Germline CDR1 and CDR2: SGHRS and YFSETQ. The CDR3 sequence is CASSPTSSYEQYF. In DNA, the CDR3 is TGCGCCAGCAGCCCCACGAGCTCCTACGAGCAGTACTTC.

This clone appeared a single time. The chain employs TRBV19 and TRBJ2-6, with 11 bases aligning to TRBD2. The CDR3 has 20 residues. The ends lost 0 bases at V and 4 bases at J; junction bases unmatched: 11. The germline CDR1 and CDR2 sequences are LNHDA and SQIVND (reference sequence). This chain's CDR3 is CASSIEAPGLAAAGANVLTF. The DNA of the CDR3 is TGTGCCAGTAGTATAGAGGCCCCGGGACTAGCGGCGGCCGGGGCCAACGTCCTGACTTTC.

The chain combines TRBV5-1 with TRBJ2-5; 9 bases are a match to TRBD2. From germline, CDR1 is SGHRS and CDR2 YFSETQ. The length of the CDR3 is 16 residues. Trimming took 1 base from V and 4 from J; bases not matched to a gene: 8. This CDR3 reads CASSLMTSGGSETQYF. The CDR3 nucleotides read TGCGCCAGCAGCTTGATGACTAGCGGTGGATCAGAGACCCAGTACTTC.

The table lists this clone with a count of one. V and J are TRBV11-2 and TRBJ2-4; the match to TRBD2 covers 10 bases. Germline V CDR1 and CDR2: SGHAT, FQNNGV. The CDR3 extends over 18 amino acids. J gave up 5 bases and V 0 bases, and 10 bases lay outside the gene matches. CDR3 residues: CASSLDRGAGGLQNIQYF. The CDR3 coding sequence is TGTGCCAGCAGCTTAGATCGCGGAGCGGGGGGGCTCCAAAACATTCAGTACTTC.

The J gene is TRBJ2-1, the V gene TRBV6-4; 10 bases line up with TRBD2. The CDR3 is made up of 16 amino acids. Per germline, CDR1 MRHNA and CDR2 SNTAGT. Unmatched junction bases numbered 4, after V lost 0 bases and J lost 5 bases. The CDR3 loop reads CASSDSSSGGHNEQFF. The CDR3 DNA sequence: TGTGCCAGCAGTGACTCGTCTAGCGGGGGCCACAATGAGCAGTTCTTC.

In this sample, this clone turned up many times. The rearrangement uses TRBV24-1 and TRBJ1-5; 8 positions agree with TRBD1. Germline CDR1 reads KGHDR; CDR2 reads SFDVKD. The CDR3 sequence is 17 residues long. J was trimmed by 1 base and V by 3 bases; bases with no gene match: 7. DNA of the CDR3: TGTGCCACCAGTGATCCTAGGACAGGGAAGAGCAATCAGCCCCAGCATTTT. It is translated as CATSDPRTGKSNQPQHF.

This sequence joins TRBV29-1 and TRBJ2-4; 7 bases agree with TRBD1. The trim removed 7 bases at V and 7 bases at J, leaving 4 bases unmatched. CDR3 length: 11 amino acids. CDR1 is SQVTM and CDR2 is ANQGSEA in the germline V gene. The CDR3: CSAPQGNIQYF. CDR3 nucleotide sequence: TGCAGCGCTCCACAGGGGAACATTCAGTACTTC. The full variable domain, with the rest looked up from reference TRBV29-1 and TRBJ2-4, is SAVISQKPSRDICQRGTSLTIQCQVDSQVTMMFWYRQQPGQSLTLIATANQGSEATYESGFVIDKFPISRPNLTFSTLTVSNMSPEDSSIYLCSAPQGNIQYFGAGTRLSVL.

This clone showed up many times. This CDR3 reads CASSFSSYNEQFF. The DNA for the CDR3 is TGTGCCAGCAGCTTTAGCTCCTACAATGAGCAGTTCTTC. This chain links TRBV7-9 with TRBJ2-1; the D is unclear. Germline V gene lookup returns CDR1 SEHNR and CDR2 FQNEAQ (reference sequence). The CDR3 sequence is 13 residues long. V lost 3 bases and J 0 bases, leaving 3 bases between the germline ends. The whole variable domain, filled in from reference TRBV7-9 and TRBJ2-1, reads DTGVSQNPRHKITKRGQNVTFRCDPISEHNRLYWYRQTLGQGPEFLTYFQNEAQLEKSRLLSDRFSAERPKGSFSTLEIQRTEQGDSAMYLCASSFSSYNEQFFGPGTRLTVL.

The sample holds a few counts of this clone. The gene calls are TRBV9 and TRBJ2-7, with D possibly matching TRBD2 (6 bases). CDR1 and CDR2 from the germline V gene are SGDLS and YYNGEE. This CDR3 has 15 residues. V lost 3 bases, J lost 7 bases, and 20 bases lay in between. CDR3 coding DNA: TGTGCCAGCAGCGCGACGGGGGATTCCTCGCATGAGCAGTACTTC. It translates to CASSATGDSSHEQYF.

This clone has just one count. The CDR3 DNA sequence: TGTGCCAGCAGTGCCTCGGACAGGGTAGGATATGGCTACACCTTC. Amino acids: CASSASDRVGYGYTF. The chain uses TRBV25-1 and TRBJ1-2, with 8 bases fitting TRBD1. The CDR3 runs 15 residues. Germline-derived CDR1 and CDR2 are MGHDK and SYGVNS. With 4 bases clipped from V and 5 bases from J, the junction kept 9 bases outside the gene matches.

This clone occurred a few times. The V and J genes are TRBV3-1 (or the pseudogene TRBV3-2) and TRBJ2-1, with no clear D. The CDR3 has 12 amino acids. Trimming pared 1 base from V and 7 bases from J, leaving 5 bases between. Germline V CDR1 and CDR2: LGHDT, YNNKEL (reference sequence). The CDR3 reads CASSQGRNEQFF. The CDR3 DNA follows: TGTGCCAGCAGCCAAGGTCGGAATGAGCAGTTCTTC.

This chain links TRBV5-4 with TRBJ2-2; D might be TRBD2 (7 bases). The CDR3 length is 17 residues. CDR1 and CDR2 (germline): SGHNT, YYREEE (reference sequence). Trimming took off 4 bases at V and 3 bases at J, with 19 bases between the two ends. The CDR3 sequence is CASSPSTWGGHTGELFF. The CDR3 DNA is TGTGCCAGCAGCCCCTCGACTTGGGGGGGGCACACCGGGGAGCTGTTTTTT.

The chain uses TRBV11-2 and TRBJ1-2, with D tentatively TRBD1 (6 bases). The germline V and J ends were trimmed by 1 base and 4 bases, with 13 bases remaining between them. The CDR3 length is 15 residues. From germline, CDR1 is SGHAT and CDR2 FQNNGV. CDR3 DNA: TGTGCCAGCAGCTTAGCGGGGGGGCAGCTCTATGGCTACACCTTC. This codes for CASSLAGGQLYGYTF.